This TCR beta chain derives from a study of control samples from healthy donors and cancer patients. V dropped 4 bases and J dropped 2 bases, with 16 bases sitting between them. The CDR3 covers 16 residues. The germline gives CDR1 SGHKS, CDR2 YYEKEE (reference sequence). The protocol was immunoSEQ multiplex PCR, while the TCRdb copy is restricted to in-frame clones and leaves out a portion. The data contain around 70,000 clones, 75% to 85% of them singletons. Sequencing input: blood. The J gene is TRBJ2-1, the V gene TRBV5-5; D uncertain. The TCR was taken from a man aged 55 to 70 in good health. The CDR3 DNA reads as TGTGCCAGCAGCATTACAACTGGTGGGACCTACAATGAGCAGTTCTTC. Its protein product is CASSITTGGTYNEQFF.